The 29 T cell receptor beta chains in this list originate from one sample, sequenced in a study of T cell repertoires in cytomegalovirus infection. TCRdb fed the reads into MiXCR, producing one record per CDR3 protein. Counted here are just over 300,000 distinct CDR3 sequences, roughly 15% occurring once; the ten biggest clones make up 12%. The material sequenced was PBMCs. Receptors originate from a human donor in good health (CMV status not recorded). Some clones in this sample may be carry-over from other donors' samples.

This clonotype was detected ten times or more. The chain has TRBV12-3 or TRBV12-4 and TRBJ1-2, with D unresolved. The CDR3 is 12 residues long. V gave up 6 bases and J gave up 3 bases, with 8 bases separating them. The CDR3: CASSFGDYGYTF. CDR3 nucleotides: TGTGCCAGCAGCTTCGGGGACTATGGCTACACCTTC.

The gene calls are TRBV11-2 and TRBJ1-2; D gene uncertain. Germline assignment: CDR1 SGHAT and CDR2 FQNNGV. V lost 0 bases, J lost 3 bases, and 11 bases lay in between. There are 15 residues in the CDR3. CDR3 sequence (DNA): TGTGCCAGCAGCTTAGACAGTAGTCCCTACTATGGCTACACCTTC. It codes for CASSLDSSPYYGYTF.

This clonotype was counted ten times or more. V is TRBV7-2 and J is TRBJ2-1; TRBD2 matches 7 bases. Unmatched junction bases numbered 8, after V lost 5 bases and J lost 7 bases. The germline V gene has CDR1 SGHTA and CDR2 FQGNSA. The CDR3 consists of 14 residues. CDR3 coding DNA: TGTGCCAGCAGCCCCCCCTTGGGGGGGAATGAGCAGTTCTTC. It encodes CASSPPLGGNEQFF.

V gene TRBV7-9 combines with J gene TRBJ1-2, with 8 bases identical to TRBD1. This CDR3 has 15 residues. Germline V gives CDR1 SEHNR, CDR2 FQNEAQ (reference sequence). Trimming took 5 bases from V and 4 from J; bases not matched to a gene: 9. Here the CDR3 DNA reads TGTGCCAGCAGCCGAGGAAGACAGGGGATCTATGGCTACACCTTC. Protein product: CASSRGRQGIYGYTF. The complete variable domain, with remaining parts taken from reference TRBV7-9 and TRBJ1-2, reads DTGVSQNPRHKITKRGQNVTFRCDPISEHNRLYWYRQTLGQGPEFLTYFQNEAQLEKSRLLSDRFSAERPKGSFSTLEIQRTEQGDSAMYLCASSRGRQGIYGYTFGSGTRLTVV.

The sample holds a few counts of this clonotype. The rearrangement joins TRBV6-6 to TRBJ1-5; a weak D match, TRBD1 (5 bases). Per the germline V gene, CDR1 is MNHNY and CDR2 is SVGAGI (reference sequence). The CDR3 is 15 amino acids. V was clipped by 0 bases and J by 4 bases, with 10 bases between them. The CDR3 DNA reads TGTGCCAGCAGTTACTCCGCGGGGGATAATCAGCCCCAGCATTTT. It is translated as CASSYSAGDNQPQHF.

The chain carries TRBV2 and TRBJ1-3, with D possibly being TRBD1 (5 bases). V lost 7 bases, J lost 3 bases, and 16 bases lay in between. Germline loops: CDR1 SNHLY, CDR2 FYNNEI. This CDR3 spans 15 amino acids. CDR3 DNA: TGTGCCAGCAATCTGGGGCTTGCTGGTGGAAACACCATATATTTT. Translating it yields CASNLGLAGGNTIYF.

A few counts support this clonotype. The chain employs TRBV12-3 or TRBV12-4 and TRBJ2-3; 9 positions agree with TRBD2. Trimming at V came to 5 bases and at J to 1 base, leaving 7 bases not matched to a gene. The CDR3 extends over 16 amino acids. CDR3 loop: CASSPSQRGGTDTQYF. CDR3 nucleotides: TGTGCCAGCAGTCCAAGTCAGCGGGGGGGCACAGATACGCAGTATTTT.

The rearrangement links TRBV4-2 to TRBJ2-1; 8 bases are a match to TRBD1. J was trimmed by 7 bases and V by 0 bases; bases with no gene match: 5. The CDR3 has 15 amino acids. Per the germline V gene, CDR1 is LGHNA and CDR2 is YNFKEQ. The CDR3 loop is CASSQESQGANEQFF. CDR3 sequence (DNA): TGTGCCAGCAGCCAAGAATCCCAGGGGGCAAATGAGCAGTTCTTC.

This clonotype was found many times. The rearrangement uses TRBV7-8 and TRBJ2-6, with no clear D. Trimming removed 4 bases from V and 0 bases from J, with 10 bases in between. Per the germline V gene, CDR1 is SGHVS and CDR2 is FQNEAQ. This CDR3 has 16 amino acids. CDR3 amino acids: CASSYGVSSGANVLTF. Here the CDR3 DNA reads TGTGCCAGCAGCTATGGTGTATCCTCTGGGGCCAACGTCCTGACTTTC.

This clonotype showed up just a few times. The chain carries TRBV12-3 or TRBV12-4 and TRBJ1-2; D is unclear. This CDR3 is 13 amino acids long. The V end lost 3 bases, the J end lost 2 bases, and 7 bases lay between the germline ends. CDR3 region: CASSFGVNYGYTF. DNA for the CDR3: TGTGCCAGCAGTTTTGGCGTGAACTATGGCTACACCTTC.

The table lists this clonotype with many counts. This chain uses TRBV12-3 or TRBV12-4 with TRBJ1-2; D unclear. The CDR3 has 14 amino acids. V was clipped by 3 bases and J by 4 bases, with 12 bases between them. CDR3 residues: CASSLEGAAYGYTF. The CDR3 bases are TGTGCCAGCAGTTTGGAGGGAGCGGCCTATGGCTACACCTTC.

This clonotype was detected many times. The chain carries TRBV28 and TRBJ1-1; no clear D. V shed 3 bases and J shed 1 base, with 12 bases lying between them. The CDR3 has 15 amino acids. CDR1 is MDHEN and CDR2 is SYDVKM in the germline V gene. The CDR3 here is CASSFDRVANTEAFF. The CDR3 DNA is TGTGCCAGCAGTTTTGATAGGGTTGCGAACACTGAAGCTTTCTTT.

In this sample, this clonotype turned up a few times. The chain is built from TRBV6-1 and TRBJ2-7; the D gene is possibly TRBD2 (6 bases). Germline lookup yields CDR1 MNHNS and CDR2 SASEGT. The CDR3 is made up of 15 amino acids. V was cut by 6 bases and J by 2 bases, with 17 bases left in between. The CDR3 region is CASSSGTEATYEQYF. CDR3 nucleotides: TGTGCCAGCAGCTCCGGGACTGAGGCAACCTACGAGCAGTACTTC.

The rearrangement joins TRBV10-3 to TRBJ2-5; 9 bases agree with TRBD2. The CDR3 has 15 residues. Germline assignment: CDR1 ENHRY and CDR2 SYGVKD. The V segment lost 2 bases and the J segment 2 bases; nucleotides outside the gene matches: 3. CDR3 coding DNA: TGTGCCATCAGTGAGCGGACTAGCGAACAAGAGACCCAGTACTTC. Translating it yields CAISERTSEQETQYF.

There are a few counts of this clonotype. This chain links TRBV2 with TRBJ2-3; the D gene is possibly TRBD2 (6 bases). V lost 7 bases and J lost 2, with 16 bases in between. CDR3 length: 15 amino acids. Looked up from germline, CDR1 is SNHLY and CDR2 is FYNNEI. The CDR3 spells CASTRGAGFTDTQYF. The DNA of the CDR3 is TGTGCCAGCACACGAGGGGCGGGATTCACAGATACGCAGTATTTT.

The V call is TRBV6-5, the J call TRBJ1-6, with 8 bases fitting TRBD1. Germline lookup yields CDR1 MNHEY and CDR2 SVGAGI. V dropped 6 bases and J dropped 13; count of bases not matched to a gene: 8. The CDR3 contains 13 residues. Here the CDR3 DNA reads TGTGCCAGCAGCGGACAGGGCCAGGGGCCCCTCCACTTT. Translating it yields CASSGQGQGPLHF.

This clonotype was counted at least ten times. J is TRBJ1-1 and V is TRBV7-2; D gene unclear. CDR1 and CDR2 from the germline V gene are SGHTA and FQGNSA. The CDR3 is made up of 12 amino acids. Trimming shortened V by 1 base and J by 10 bases, and 10 bases separated the two germline ends. The CDR3 DNA sequence: TGTGCCAGCAGCTTAGTTACGCGAGTAGCTTTCTTT. It codes for CASSLVTRVAFF.

Turning to this clonotype: The junction does not match germline at one end; this may be a read error. The V and J genes are TRBV7-2 and TRBJ2-4; a weak D match, TRBD2 (6 bases). CDR3 length: 14 amino acids. Germline V CDR1 and CDR2: SGHTA, FQGNSA. The CDR3 loop is CATSLGGNKNIQYF. DNA of the CDR3: TGTGCCACCAGCTTAGGCGGGAACAAAAACATTCAGTACTTC.

This clonotype was observed a handful of times. In DNA, the CDR3 is TGTGCCAGCAGCTCCTCACGACTGTCGGGAGGTACTGGCTACACCTTC. Translated, it gives CASSSSRLSGGTGYTF. The chain is built from TRBV12-3 or TRBV12-4 and TRBJ1-2; D not certain. Trimming cost V 6 bases and J 7 bases, with 24 bases left between them. The CDR3 contains 16 residues.

This clonotype turned up a few times. The CDR3, as DNA: TGTGCCATCAGTGATACGTATGGCTACACCTTC. It is translated as CAISDTYGYTF. The chain links TRBV10-3 to TRBJ1-2, with D uncertain. The CDR3 is made up of 11 amino acids. Germline CDR1 ENHRY, CDR2 SYGVKD. V gave up 3 bases and J gave up 5 bases, with 4 bases separating them.

There are a few counts of this clonotype. J is TRBJ2-1 and V is TRBV20-1, with 9 positions matching TRBD2. The CDR3 covers 15 residues. Germline assignment: CDR1 DFQATT and CDR2 SNEGSKA (reference sequence). With 5 bases clipped from V and 8 bases from J, the junction kept 13 bases outside the gene matches. The chain's CDR3 is CSAPRSAGGSDEQFF. CDR3 in DNA: TGCAGTGCTCCCCGTTCAGCGGGGGGTTCCGATGAGCAGTTCTTC.

Only a few counts were recorded for this clonotype. V gene TRBV4-1 combines with J gene TRBJ2-1, with 9 positions matching TRBD2. The CDR3 extends over 16 amino acids. The V and J ends lost 0 bases and 8 bases, in that order; junction bases with no gene match: 8. CDR1 is MGHRA, CDR2 YSYEKL, per germline. Here the CDR3 reads CASSQDISGGMYEQFF. For the CDR3, the DNA is TGCGCCAGCAGCCAAGATATTAGCGGGGGAATGTATGAGCAGTTCTTC.

This clonotype was seen more than once but under ten times. J is TRBJ1-1 and V is TRBV10-2; 9 positions agree with TRBD1. The germline V gene encodes CDR1 WSHSY and CDR2 SAAADI. CDR3 length equals 13 residues. After removal of 10 bases from V and 6 bases from J, the junction contained 9 bases not matched to a gene. The CDR3 spells CATRDRAFSEAFF. The CDR3 nucleotides are TGCGCCACCCGGGACAGGGCTTTCTCTGAAGCTTTCTTT.

This clonotype showed up just a few times. The chain is built from TRBV7-9 and TRBJ2-7; tentatively, D is TRBD1 (6 bases). The V gene lost 2 bases and the J gene lost 6 bases, with 14 bases spanning the gap. CDR3 length equals 14 residues. CDR1 is SEHNR, CDR2 FQNEAQ, per germline (reference sequence). The CDR3 here is CASSLPGVIAEQYF. The CDR3 coding sequence is TGTGCCAGCAGCTTACCAGGGGTCATCGCCGAGCAGTACTTC.

V is TRBV4-1 and J is TRBJ2-1; D perhaps matches TRBD2 (6 bases). V lost 4 bases and J 8 bases, leaving 15 bases between the germline ends. Germline V CDR1 and CDR2: MGHRA, YSYEKL. CDR3 length: 14 residues. The CDR3 bases are TGCGCCAGCAGCCGGGAGGCCAGGGAGGATGAGCAGTTCTTC. This encodes CASSREAREDEQFF.

This clonotype was counted a few times. This chain links TRBV20-1 with TRBJ1-4; D is possibly TRBD1 (5 bases). This CDR3 is built from 14 residues. Looked up from germline, CDR1 is DFQATT and CDR2 is SNEGSKA (reference sequence). The germline V and J ends were trimmed by 5 bases and 8 bases, with 18 bases remaining between them. CDR3 in amino acids: CSADGTNREEKLFF. The CDR3, as DNA: TGCAGTGCTGACGGGACCAACCGGGAGGAAAAACTGTTTTTT.

This clonotype was seen repeatedly, ten times or more. This rearrangement joins TRBV20-1 to TRBJ2-1; D is undetermined. CDR1 and CDR2 (germline): DFQATT, SNEGSKA (reference sequence). The CDR3 is made up of 13 amino acids. Trimming left V 3 bases short and J 9 bases short, with 15 bases between. Written as DNA, the CDR3 is TGCAGTGCTAGTCTGTTGGCGTATAGTGAGCAGTTCTTC. Its protein product is CSASLLAYSEQFF.

The chain links TRBV4-1 to TRBJ1-2; D uncertain. Per germline, CDR1 MGHRA and CDR2 YSYEKL. The V end lost 1 base, the J end lost 7 bases, and 10 bases lay between the germline ends. The CDR3 loop spans 13 amino acids. Here the CDR3 reads CASSQGVGLGYTF. CDR3 bases: TGCGCCAGCAGCCAAGGGGTCGGTCTTGGCTACACCTTC.

This clonotype was seen many times. This chain connects TRBV7-8 to TRBJ2-3; TRBD2 is a possible D gene (6 bases). This CDR3 has 16 amino acids. V was clipped by 1 base and J by 6 bases, with 17 bases between them. The germline CDR1 and CDR2 sequences are SGHVS and FQNEAQ. The CDR3 coding sequence is TGTGCCAGCAGCTTAGGTGGACTAATCCAGAGGGATACGCAGTATTTT. This sequence encodes CASSLGGLIQRDTQYF.